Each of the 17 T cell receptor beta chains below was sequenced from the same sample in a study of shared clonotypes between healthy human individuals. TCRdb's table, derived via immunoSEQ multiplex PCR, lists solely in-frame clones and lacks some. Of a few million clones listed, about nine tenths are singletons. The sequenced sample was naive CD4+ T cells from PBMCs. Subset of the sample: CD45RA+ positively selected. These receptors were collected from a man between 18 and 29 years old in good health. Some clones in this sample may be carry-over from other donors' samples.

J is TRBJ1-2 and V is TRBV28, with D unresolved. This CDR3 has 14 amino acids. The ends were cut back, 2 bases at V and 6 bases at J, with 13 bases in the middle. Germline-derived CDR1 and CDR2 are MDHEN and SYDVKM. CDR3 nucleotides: TGTGCCAGCAGTTTAGTCCCGGTGGCGAATGGCTACACCTTC. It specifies CASSLVPVANGYTF.

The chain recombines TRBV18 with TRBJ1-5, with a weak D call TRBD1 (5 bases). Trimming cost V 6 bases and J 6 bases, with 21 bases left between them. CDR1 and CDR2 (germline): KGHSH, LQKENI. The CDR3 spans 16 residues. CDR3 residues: CASSPQGGAGSQPQHF. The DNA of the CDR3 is TGTGCCAGCTCGCCTCAGGGAGGGGCAGGGAGTCAGCCCCAGCATTTT.

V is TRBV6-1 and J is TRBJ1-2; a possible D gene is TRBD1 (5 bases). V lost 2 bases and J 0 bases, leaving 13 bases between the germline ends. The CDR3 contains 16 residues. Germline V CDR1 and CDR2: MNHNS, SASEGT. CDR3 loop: CASSEQGTLANYGYTF. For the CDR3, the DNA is TGTGCCAGCAGTGAACAAGGGACCCTAGCTAACTATGGCTACACCTTC.

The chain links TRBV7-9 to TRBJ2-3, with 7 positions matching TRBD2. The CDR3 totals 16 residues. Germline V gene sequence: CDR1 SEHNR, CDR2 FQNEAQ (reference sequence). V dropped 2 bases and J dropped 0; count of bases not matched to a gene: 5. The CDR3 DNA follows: TGTGCCAGCAGCTTATGGCTAGCGGAAAGCACAGATACGCAGTATTTT. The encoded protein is CASSLWLAESTDTQYF.

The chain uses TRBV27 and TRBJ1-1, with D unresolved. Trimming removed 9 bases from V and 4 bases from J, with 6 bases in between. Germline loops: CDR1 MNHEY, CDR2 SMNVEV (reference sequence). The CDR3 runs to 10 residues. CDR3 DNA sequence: TGTGCCAGTGGGTTCACTGAAGCTTTCTTT. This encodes CASGFTEAFF.

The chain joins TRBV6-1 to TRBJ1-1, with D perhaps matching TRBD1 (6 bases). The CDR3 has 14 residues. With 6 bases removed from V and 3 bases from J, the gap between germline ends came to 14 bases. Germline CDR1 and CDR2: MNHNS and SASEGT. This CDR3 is CASRRGGEDTEAFF. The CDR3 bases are TGTGCCAGCAGGAGGGGGGGGGAGGACACTGAAGCTTTCTTT.

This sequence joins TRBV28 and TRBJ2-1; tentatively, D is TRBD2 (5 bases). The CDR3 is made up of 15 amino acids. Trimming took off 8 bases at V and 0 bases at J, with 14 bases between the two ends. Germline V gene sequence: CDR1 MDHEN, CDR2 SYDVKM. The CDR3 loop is CASLGRVRSYNEQFF. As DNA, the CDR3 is TGTGCCAGCCTAGGGCGGGTCCGCTCCTACAATGAGCAGTTCTTC.

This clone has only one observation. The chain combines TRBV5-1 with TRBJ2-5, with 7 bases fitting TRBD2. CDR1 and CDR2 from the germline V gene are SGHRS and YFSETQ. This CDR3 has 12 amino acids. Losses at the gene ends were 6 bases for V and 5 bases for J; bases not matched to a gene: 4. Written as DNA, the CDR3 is TGCGCCAGCACCCACGGGGGGGAGACCCAGTACTTC. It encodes CASTHGGETQYF. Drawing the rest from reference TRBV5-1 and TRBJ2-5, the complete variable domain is KAGVTQTPRYLIKTRGQQVTLSCSPISGHRSVSWYQQTPGQGLQFLFEYFSETQRNKGNFPGRFSGRQFSNSRSEMNVSTLELGDSALYLCASTHGGETQYFGPGTRLLVL.

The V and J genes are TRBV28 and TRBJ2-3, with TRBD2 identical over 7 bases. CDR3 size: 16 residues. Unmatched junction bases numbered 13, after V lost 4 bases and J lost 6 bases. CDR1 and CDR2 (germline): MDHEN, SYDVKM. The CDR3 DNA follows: TGTGCCAGCAGTTCGTTCGATGGACTAGTCTCTGATACGCAGTATTTT. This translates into CASSSFDGLVSDTQYF.

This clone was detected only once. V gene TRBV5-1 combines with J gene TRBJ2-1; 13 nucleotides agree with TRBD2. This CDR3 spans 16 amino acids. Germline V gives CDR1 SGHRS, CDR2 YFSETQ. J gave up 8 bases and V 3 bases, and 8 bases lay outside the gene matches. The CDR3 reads CASSSATSGRVDEQFF. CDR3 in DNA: TGCGCCAGCAGCTCCGCAACTAGCGGGAGGGTTGATGAGCAGTTCTTC.

CDR3: CASSTTTGLYGYTF. The CDR3, as DNA: TGTGCCAGCAGCACGACGACAGGCCTCTATGGCTACACCTTC. The rearrangement joins TRBV2 to TRBJ1-2, with D maybe TRBD1 (6 bases). CDR1 SNHLY and CDR2 FYNNEI come from the germline V gene. CDR3 length: 14 amino acids. Deletions cut 6 bases from V and 4 bases from J, with 15 bases between.

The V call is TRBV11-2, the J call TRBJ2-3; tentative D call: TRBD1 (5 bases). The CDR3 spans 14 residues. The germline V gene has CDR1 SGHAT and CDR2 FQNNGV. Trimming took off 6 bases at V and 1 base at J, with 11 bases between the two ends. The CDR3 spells CASREKGGTDTQYF. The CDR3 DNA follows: TGTGCCAGCAGAGAAAAAGGGGGCACAGATACGCAGTATTTT.

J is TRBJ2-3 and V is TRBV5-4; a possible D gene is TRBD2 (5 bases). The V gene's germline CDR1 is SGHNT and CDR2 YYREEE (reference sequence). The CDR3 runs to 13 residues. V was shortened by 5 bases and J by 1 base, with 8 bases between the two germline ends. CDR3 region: CASRQAGTDTQYF. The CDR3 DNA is TGTGCCAGCAGGCAAGCGGGCACAGATACGCAGTATTTT. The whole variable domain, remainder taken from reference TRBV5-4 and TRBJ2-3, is ETGVTQSPTHLIKTRGQQVTLRCSSQSGHNTVSWYQQALGQGPQFIFQYYREEENGRGNFPPRFSGLQFPNYSSELNVNALELDDSALYLCASRQAGTDTQYFGPGTRLTVL.

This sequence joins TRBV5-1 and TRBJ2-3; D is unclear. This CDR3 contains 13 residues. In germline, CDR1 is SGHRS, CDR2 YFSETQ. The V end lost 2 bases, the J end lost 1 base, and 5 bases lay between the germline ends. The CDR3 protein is CASSFDGTDTQYF. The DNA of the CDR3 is TGCGCCAGCAGCTTCGATGGCACAGATACGCAGTATTTT.

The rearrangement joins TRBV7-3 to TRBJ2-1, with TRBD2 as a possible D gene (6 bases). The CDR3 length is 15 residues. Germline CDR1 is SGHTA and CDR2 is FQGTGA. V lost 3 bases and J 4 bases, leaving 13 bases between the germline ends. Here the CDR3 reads CASSFGLALYNEQFF. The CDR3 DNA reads TGTGCCAGCAGCTTTGGTCTAGCGTTATACAATGAGCAGTTCTTC.

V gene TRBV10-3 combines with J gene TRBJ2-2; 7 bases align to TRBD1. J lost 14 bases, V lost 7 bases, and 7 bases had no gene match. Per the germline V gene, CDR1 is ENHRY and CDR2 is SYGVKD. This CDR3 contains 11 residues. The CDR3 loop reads CAITEGAGLFF. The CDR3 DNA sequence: TGTGCCATCACCGAGGGGGCTGGCCTGTTTTTT.

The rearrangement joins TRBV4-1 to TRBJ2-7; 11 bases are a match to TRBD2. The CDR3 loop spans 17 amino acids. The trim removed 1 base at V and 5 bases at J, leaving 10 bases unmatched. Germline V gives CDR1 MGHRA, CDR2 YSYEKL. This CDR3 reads CASSQVASGRSKNEQYF. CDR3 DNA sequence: TGCGCCAGCAGCCAAGTGGCTAGCGGGAGGTCTAAAAACGAGCAGTACTTC.